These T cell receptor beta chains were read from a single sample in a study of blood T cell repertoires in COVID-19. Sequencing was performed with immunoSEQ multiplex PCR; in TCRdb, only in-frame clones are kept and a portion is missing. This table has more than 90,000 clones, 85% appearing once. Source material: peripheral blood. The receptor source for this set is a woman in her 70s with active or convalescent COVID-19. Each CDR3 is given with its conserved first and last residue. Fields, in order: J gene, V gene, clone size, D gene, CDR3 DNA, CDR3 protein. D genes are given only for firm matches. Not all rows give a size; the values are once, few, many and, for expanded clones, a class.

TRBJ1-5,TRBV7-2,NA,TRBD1,TGTGCCAGCAGCCTCCGGGGACAGGGAAACCAGCCCCAGCATTTT,CASSLRGQGNQPQHF
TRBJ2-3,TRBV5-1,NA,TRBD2,TGCGCCAGCAGCTTGGGGTCTAGCGGGAGTGCTAGCACAGATACGCAGTATTTT,CASSLGSSGSASTDTQYF
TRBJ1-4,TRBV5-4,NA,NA,TGTGCCAGCAGATCTGACAGAGTGAATGAAAAACTGTTTTTT,CASRSDRVNEKLFF
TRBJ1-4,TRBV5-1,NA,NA,TGCGCCAGCAGCTTGGGGTCTCGCCGGTCGGAAAAACTGTTTTTT,CASSLGSRRSEKLFF
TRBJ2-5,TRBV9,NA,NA,TGTGCCAGCAGCACCGCGGGGTACCAAGAGACCCAGTACTTC,CASSTAGYQETQYF
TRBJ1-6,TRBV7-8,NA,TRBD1,TGTGCCAGCAGCTCCGGGACAGGGTACAATTCACCCCTCCACTTT,CASSSGTGYNSPLHF
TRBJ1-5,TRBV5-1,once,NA,TGCGCCAGCAGCTTGGAGACGGGTGGCAATCAGCCCCAGCATTTT,CASSLETGGNQPQHF
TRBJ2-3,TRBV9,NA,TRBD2,TGTGCCAGCAGCTTCTCCGGGACTAGACTTGCAGATACGCAGTATTTT,CASSFSGTRLADTQYF
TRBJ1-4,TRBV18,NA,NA,TGTGCCAGCTCACGAGCAGGGAATGAAAAACTGTTTTTT,CASSRAGNEKLFF
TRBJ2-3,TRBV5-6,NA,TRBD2,TGTGCCAGCAGCTGGAGGGTGATGGCGGGGGGACCCACAGATACGCAGTATTTT,CASSWRVMAGGPTDTQYF
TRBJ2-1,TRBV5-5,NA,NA,TGTGCCAGCACCTTACTGTTCGCCTACAATGAGCAGTTCTTC,CASTLLFAYNEQFF
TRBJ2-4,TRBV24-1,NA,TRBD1,TGTGCCACCAGCGAGGGACAGGGTGGTGTCAAAAACATTCAGTACTTC,CATSEGQGGVKNIQYF
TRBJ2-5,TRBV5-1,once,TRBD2,TGCGCCAGCAGCGCCGAGGGTAGACCAGGGCTAGCGGGGGAAAAAGAGACCCAGTACTTC,CASSAEGRPGLAGEKETQYF
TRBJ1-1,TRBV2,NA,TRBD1,TGTGCCAGCAACCGAGAACAGGGGATCACTGAAGCTTTCTTT,CASNREQGITEAFF
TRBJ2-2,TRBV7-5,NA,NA,TGTGCCAGAAGCTTAGCGTGGCTAGCGGGCACCGGGGAGCTGTTTTTT,CARSLAWLAGTGELFF
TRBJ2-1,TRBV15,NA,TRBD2,TGTGCCACCAGCAGAGATTTACTAGCGGGAAATGAGCAGTTCTTC,CATSRDLLAGNEQFF
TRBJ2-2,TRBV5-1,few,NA,TGCGCCAGCAGCTTGGTATCCGGATCGGGCGGGGAGCTGTTTTTT,CASSLVSGSGGELFF
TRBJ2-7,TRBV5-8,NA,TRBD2,TGTGCCAGCAGCTTGGTAGCTAGCGGGAGGGCATCCTACGAGCAGTACTTC,CASSLVASGRASYEQYF
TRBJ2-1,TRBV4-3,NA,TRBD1,TGCGCCAGCAGCCAAGTAAGGGGGCTCGGGGATGAGCAGTTCTTC,CASSQVRGLGDEQFF
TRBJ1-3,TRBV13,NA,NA,TGTGCCAGCAGCTTAGAAAGAGGGGGAAACACCATATATTTT,CASSLERGGNTIYF